Following are 6 T cell receptor beta chains from one sample sequenced in a study of blood T cells in healthy people across ages. The authors ran a second PCR of about 6 to 11 cycles using a sample-barcoded 5' primer and a J-beta primer mix. MiXCR, applied by TCRdb to the 5' RACE reads, yields one record per CDR3 protein. The table records about 650,000 distinct CDR3 sequences, 40% to 65% of them present only once. Source material: blood. The receptor source for this set is a woman aged 80 or over in good health.

This clonotype was detected many times. As DNA, the CDR3 is TGTGCCAGCAGTAGCACCGAGGCTAGCACAGATACGCAGTATTTT. Translating gives CASSSTEASTDTQYF. The chain carries TRBV7-2 and TRBJ2-3; D unclear. Germline V gene sequence: CDR1 SGHTA, CDR2 FQGNSA. V gave up 6 bases and J gave up 0 bases, with 13 bases separating them. There are 15 residues in the CDR3.

The chain uses TRBV3-1 and TRBJ2-2, with D perhaps matching TRBD1 or TRBD2 (5 bases each). V dropped 1 base and J dropped 0 bases, with 12 bases sitting between them. The CDR3 has 17 amino acids. Germline CDR1 LGHDT, CDR2 YNNKEL (reference sequence). The CDR3 loop reads CASSQGGRGANTGELFF. The DNA of the CDR3 is TGTGCCAGCAGCCAAGGGGGCCGGGGAGCGAACACCGGGGAGCTGTTTTTT. The full variable domain, in which reference TRBV3-1 and TRBJ2-2 provide the parts outside the CDR3, is DTAVSQTPKYLVTQMGNDKSIKCEQNLGHDTMYWYKQDSKKFLKIMFSYNNKELIINETVPNRFSPKSPDKAHLNLHINSLELGDSAVYFCASSQGGRGANTGELFFGEGSRLTVL.

The V and J genes are TRBV9 and TRBJ2-7; 9 bases are shared with TRBD1. Near its end, the DNA agrees better with TRBJ2-5, so the J call may be wrong. From germline, CDR1 is SGDLS and CDR2 YYNGEE. This CDR3 is 14 amino acids long. CDR3 region: CASSVRTGEETQYF. The CDR3 bases are TGTGCCAGCAGCGTCCGGACAGGGGAGGAGACCCAGTACTTC.

This clonotype has a single count. This clone may be a read error of a much larger clone one base away. The gene calls are TRBV7-3 and TRBJ2-3, with D possibly matching TRBD1 (5 bases). CDR1 SGHTA and CDR2 FQGTGA come from the germline V gene. The CDR3 is 11 residues long. The CDR3 nucleotides read TGTGCCAGCAGCGAGACAGTTACGCAGTATTTT. Residues: CASSETVTQYF.

This chain uses TRBV10-3 with TRBJ2-1, with D perhaps TRBD1 or TRBD2 (5 bases each). The CDR3 totals 13 residues. V was shortened by 8 bases and J by 7 bases, with 15 bases between the two germline ends. Per germline, CDR1 ENHRY and CDR2 SYGVKD. CDR3 protein: CAIRDQGWNEQFF. CDR3 sequence (DNA): TGTGCCATCCGGGACCAGGGATGGAATGAGCAGTTCTTC.

This chain uses TRBV20-1 with TRBJ1-2; no firm D call. Germline assignment: CDR1 DFQATT and CDR2 SNEGSKA (reference sequence). Trimming shortened V by 0 bases and J by 3 bases, and 5 bases separated the two germline ends. CDR3 length: 12 residues. CDR3 protein: CSARDKDYGYTF. CDR3 nucleotide sequence: TGCAGTGCTAGAGATAAGGACTATGGCTACACCTTC.